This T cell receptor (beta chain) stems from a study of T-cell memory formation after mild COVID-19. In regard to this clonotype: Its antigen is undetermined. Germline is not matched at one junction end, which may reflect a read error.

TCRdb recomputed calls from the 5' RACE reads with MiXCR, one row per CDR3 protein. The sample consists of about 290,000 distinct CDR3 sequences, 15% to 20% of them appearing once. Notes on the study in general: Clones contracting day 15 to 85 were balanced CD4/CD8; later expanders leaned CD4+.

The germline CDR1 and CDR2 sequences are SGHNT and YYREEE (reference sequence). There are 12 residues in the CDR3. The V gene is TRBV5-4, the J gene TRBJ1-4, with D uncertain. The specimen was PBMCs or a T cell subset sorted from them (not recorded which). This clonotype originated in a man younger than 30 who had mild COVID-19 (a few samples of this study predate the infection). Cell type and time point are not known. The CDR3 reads CASSLTDEKLYF. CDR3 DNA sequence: TGTGCCAGCAGCTTGACGGATGAAAAACTGTATTTT.